The text below deals with one T cell receptor beta chain. Its antigen is not known. This specimen comes from a study of cytotoxic CD8 clonotypes in ibrutinib-treated CLL. Study as a whole: The cohort had some 10 relapsed/refractory and some 14 treatment-naive patients, roughly 17 IGHV unmutated. Study-level results: Collection times varied between progressing and sustained-remission patients. Clonality went up at ibrutinib response and then declined back toward baseline at progression.

CDR3 length: 13 residues. Trimming stripped 6 bases from V and 5 bases from J, with 13 bases between. Germline assignment: CDR1 SEHNR and CDR2 FQNEAQ (reference sequence). Some clones are missing from TCRdb's copy, which holds only in-frame ones; the method was immunoSEQ multiplex PCR. The sample consists of 200,000 to 250,000 clones, roughly 77% of them appearing once. Sample: PBMCs, taken after 12 months of ibrutinib treatment. This receptor was identified in a human donor with chronic lymphocytic leukemia. The chain recombines TRBV7-9 with TRBJ1-1; D is unresolved. The CDR3 reads CASSTGSNTEAFF. CDR3 sequence (DNA): TGTGCCAGCAGTACGGGAAGTAATACTGAAGCTTTCTTT.